This TCR beta chain was identified during a study of response to subunit inactivated influenza vaccine. Study results and limitations: It was suggested by the authors that few new T cells are recruited by each seasonal influenza vaccination.

Germline CDR1 DFQATT, CDR2 SNEGSKA (reference sequence). Trimming cost V 6 bases and J 9 bases, with 15 bases left between them. The CDR3 consists of 12 residues. TCRdb analysed the RT-PCR reads with MiXCR anew, one entry per CDR3 protein. The sample includes around 850,000 distinct CDR3 sequences, about a fifth seen only once; the top ten take about 11%. This clonotype was counted at least ten times. Its antigen is not known. The chain recombines TRBV20-1 with TRBJ2-4; D is unclear. This receptor was taken from a man in his fifties who received an inactivated influenza vaccine. The source was PBMCs from blood, collected 5 days after vaccination. CDR3 sequence (DNA): TGCAGTGCCGCCCCGGGTCCGGGCATTCAGTACTTC. Translating gives CSAAPGPGIQYF.